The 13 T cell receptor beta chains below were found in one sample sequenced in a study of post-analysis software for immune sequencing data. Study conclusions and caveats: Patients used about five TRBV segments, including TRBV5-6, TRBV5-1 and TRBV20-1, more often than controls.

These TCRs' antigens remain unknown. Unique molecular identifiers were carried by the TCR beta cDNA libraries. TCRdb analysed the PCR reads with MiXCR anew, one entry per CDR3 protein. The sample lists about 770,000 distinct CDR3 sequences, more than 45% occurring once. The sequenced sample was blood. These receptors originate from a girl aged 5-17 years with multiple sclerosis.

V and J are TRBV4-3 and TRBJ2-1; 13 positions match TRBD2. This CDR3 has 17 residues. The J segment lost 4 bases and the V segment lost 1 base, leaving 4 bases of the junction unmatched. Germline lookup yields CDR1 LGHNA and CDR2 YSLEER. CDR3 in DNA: TGCGCCAGCAGCCAAGGCCCGGGACTAGCGGGGTACAATGAGCAGTTCTTC. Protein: CASSQGPGLAGYNEQFF.

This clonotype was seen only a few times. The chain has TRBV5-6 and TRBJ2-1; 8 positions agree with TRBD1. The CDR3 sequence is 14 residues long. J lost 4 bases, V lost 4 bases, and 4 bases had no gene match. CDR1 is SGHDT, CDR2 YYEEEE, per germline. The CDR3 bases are TGTGCCAGCAGCCCCCGACAGGGGTACAATGAGCAGTTCTTC. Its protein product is CASSPRQGYNEQFF.

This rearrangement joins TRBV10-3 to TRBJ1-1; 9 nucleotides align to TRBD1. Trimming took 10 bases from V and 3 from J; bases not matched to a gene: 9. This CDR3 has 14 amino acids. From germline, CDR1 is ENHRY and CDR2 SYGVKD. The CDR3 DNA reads TGTGCCAGTGGGACAGGGAAGGCGGACACTGAAGCTTTCTTT. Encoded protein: CASGTGKADTEAFF.

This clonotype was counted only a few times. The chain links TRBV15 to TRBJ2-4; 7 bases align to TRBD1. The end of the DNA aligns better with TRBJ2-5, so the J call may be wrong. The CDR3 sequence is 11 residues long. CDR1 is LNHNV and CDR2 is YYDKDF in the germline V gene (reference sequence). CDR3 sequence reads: CATLRGETQYF. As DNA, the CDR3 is TGTGCCACCCTCAGGGGGGAGACCCAGTACTTC.

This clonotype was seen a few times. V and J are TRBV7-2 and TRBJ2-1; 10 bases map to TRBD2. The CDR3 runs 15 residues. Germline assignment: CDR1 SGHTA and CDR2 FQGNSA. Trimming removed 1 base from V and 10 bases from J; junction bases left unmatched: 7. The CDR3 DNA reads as TGTGCCAGCAGCTTAGAAGCGGGAGGGGTCTTAGAGCAGTTCTTC. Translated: CASSLEAGGVLEQFF.

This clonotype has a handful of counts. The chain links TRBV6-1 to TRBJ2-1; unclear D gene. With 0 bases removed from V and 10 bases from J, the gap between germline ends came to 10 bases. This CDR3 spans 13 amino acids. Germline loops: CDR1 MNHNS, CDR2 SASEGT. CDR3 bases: TGTGCCAGCAGTGAAGCCCCCTTATCCGAGCAGTTCTTC. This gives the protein CASSEAPLSEQFF.

CDR3 sequence: CASSLAWGGSNHEQYF. CDR3 DNA: TGTGCCAGCAGCTTAGCCTGGGGCGGGAGCAACCACGAGCAGTACTTC. V and J are TRBV7-6 and TRBJ2-7; 7 nucleotides align to TRBD2. Germline values: CDR1 SGHVS, CDR2 FNYEAQ. Germline trimming cut 0 bases from V and 5 bases from J; bases unmatched to any gene: 10. There are 16 residues in the CDR3.

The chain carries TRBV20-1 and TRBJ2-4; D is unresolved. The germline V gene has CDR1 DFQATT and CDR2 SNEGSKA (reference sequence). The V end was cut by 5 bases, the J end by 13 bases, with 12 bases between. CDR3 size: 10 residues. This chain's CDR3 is CSAGREVQYF. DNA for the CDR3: TGCAGTGCTGGGCGAGAGGTACAGTACTTC.

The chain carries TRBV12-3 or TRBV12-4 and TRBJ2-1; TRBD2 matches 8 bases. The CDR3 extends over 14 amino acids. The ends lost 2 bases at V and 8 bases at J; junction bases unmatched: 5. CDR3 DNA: TGTGCCAGCAGTTTAACTAGCGGTACGCATGAGCAGTTCTTC. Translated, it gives CASSLTSGTHEQFF.

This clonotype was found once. DNA for the CDR3: TGTGCCAGCAGACCGGGACTATCCTCCGAACAGCAGTACTTC. It translates to CASRPGLSSEQQYF. This chain joins TRBV7-6 and TRBJ2-4; TRBD2 matches at 7 bases. The CDR3 sequence is 14 residues long. Per the germline V gene, CDR1 is SGHVS and CDR2 is FNYEAQ. The trim removed 6 bases at V and 13 bases at J, leaving 15 bases unmatched.

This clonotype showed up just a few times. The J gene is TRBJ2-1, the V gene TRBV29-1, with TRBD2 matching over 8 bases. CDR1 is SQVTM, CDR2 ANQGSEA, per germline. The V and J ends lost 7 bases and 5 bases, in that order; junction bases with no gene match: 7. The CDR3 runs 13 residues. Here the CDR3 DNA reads TGCAGCGCCGGGAGGGCTACTCACAATGAGCAGTTCTTC. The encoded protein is CSAGRATHNEQFF.

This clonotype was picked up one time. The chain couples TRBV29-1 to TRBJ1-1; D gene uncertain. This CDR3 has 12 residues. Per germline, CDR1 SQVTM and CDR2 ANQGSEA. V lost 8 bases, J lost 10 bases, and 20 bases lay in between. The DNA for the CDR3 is TGCAGCCCGTTGTCGAGAGCGGGTGGAGCTTTCTTT. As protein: CSPLSRAGGAFF.

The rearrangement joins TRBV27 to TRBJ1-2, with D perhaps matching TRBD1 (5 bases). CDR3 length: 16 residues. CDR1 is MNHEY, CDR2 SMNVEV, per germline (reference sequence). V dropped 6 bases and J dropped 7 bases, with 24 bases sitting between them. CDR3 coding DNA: TGTGCCAGCAGCCTCCGGGATCAGGGACCCCGGGGTGGCTACACCTTC. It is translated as CASSLRDQGPRGGYTF.